One and the same sample provided the 21 T cell receptor beta chains below, sequenced in a study of T cell responses to AZD1222 COVID-19 vaccine. TCRdb's table, derived via immunoSEQ multiplex PCR, lists solely in-frame clones and lacks some. The sample has over 200,000 clones, roughly 94% seen once; the top ten hold about 1.5%. The sequenced sample was peripheral blood, obtained 28 days after the second dose of the MenACWY control vaccine. These receptors all come from an adult who received the MenACWY meningococcal vaccine as a control.

The V gene is TRBV19, the J gene TRBJ1-1, with no clear D. There are 11 residues in the CDR3. The germline CDR1 and CDR2 sequences are LNHDA and SQIVND (reference sequence). Trimming removed 5 bases at V and 8 bases at J, with 9 bases between. The CDR3 region is CASSFGPEAFF. The DNA of the CDR3 is TGTGCCAGTAGTTTTGGCCCCGAAGCTTTCTTT. The whole variable domain, remainder taken from reference TRBV19 and TRBJ1-1, is DGGITQSPKYLFRKEGQNVTLSCEQNLNHDAMYWYRQDPGQGLRLIYYSQIVNDFQKGDIAEGYSVSREKKESFPLTVTSAQKNPTAFYLCASSFGPEAFFGQGTRLTVV.

This sequence joins TRBV27 and TRBJ2-7, with 7 bases identical to TRBD1. The trim removed 6 bases at V and 5 bases at J, leaving 10 bases unmatched. This CDR3 comprises 14 residues. CDR1 and CDR2 from the germline V gene are MNHEY and SMNVEV (reference sequence). CDR3 sequence reads: CASRKTGISDEQYF. The CDR3 coding sequence is TGTGCCAGCAGAAAGACAGGGATTTCGGACGAGCAGTACTTC.

The chain joins TRBV4-1 to TRBJ2-7; possibly TRBD1 or TRBD2 for D (5 bases each). V dropped 3 bases and J dropped 6 bases, with 15 bases sitting between them. This CDR3 contains 14 residues. Germline V gene sequence: CDR1 MGHRA, CDR2 YSYEKL. The CDR3 coding sequence is TGCGCCAGCAGCCACTCAGGGACCTTCGTCGAGCAGTACTTC. Amino acid sequence: CASSHSGTFVEQYF.

V and J are TRBV5-1 and TRBJ2-7, with D perhaps TRBD2 (6 bases). The V end was cut by 4 bases, the J end by 2 bases, with 13 bases between. Germline V gives CDR1 SGHRS, CDR2 YFSETQ. The CDR3 is 14 amino acids. CDR3 DNA sequence: TGCGCCAGCAGCCCGGGACTGATGGCCTACGAGCAGTACTTC. Amino acids: CASSPGLMAYEQYF. The full variable domain, in which reference TRBV5-1 and TRBJ2-7 provide the parts outside the CDR3, is KAGVTQTPRYLIKTRGQQVTLSCSPISGHRSVSWYQQTPGQGLQFLFEYFSETQRNKGNFPGRFSGRQFSNSRSEMNVSTLELGDSALYLCASSPGLMAYEQYFGPGTRLTVT.

This clone was detected once. CDR3 sequence: CASSSLNKTYGYTF. Here the CDR3 DNA reads TGTGCCAGCAGCTCCCTCAATAAGACTTATGGCTACACCTTC. The genes are TRBV11-2 and TRBJ1-2; D unclear. Per germline, CDR1 SGHAT and CDR2 FQNNGV. This CDR3 has 14 amino acids. Deletions cut 4 bases from V and 5 bases from J, with 14 bases between.

The rearrangement uses TRBV14 and TRBJ1-3; D not resolved. The V end was cut by 1 base, the J end by 0 bases, with 16 bases between. The CDR3 is 18 residues long. Germline V gene sequence: CDR1 SGHDN, CDR2 FVKESK. DNA for the CDR3: TGTGCCAGCAGCCAAGGCGACCGCAGGAGGGTCTCTGGAAACACCATATATTTT. This codes for CASSQGDRRRVSGNTIYF. The full variable domain, rest sourced from reference TRBV14 and TRBJ1-3, is EAGVTQFPSHSVIEKGQTVTLRCDPISGHDNLYWYRRVMGKEIKFLLHFVKESKQDESGMPNNRFLAERTGGTYSTLKVQPAELEDSGVYFCASSQGDRRRVSGNTIYFGEGSWLTVV.

The chain carries TRBV5-6 and TRBJ1-6; D is possibly TRBD1 (5 bases). The V end was cut by 4 bases, the J end by 7 bases, with 18 bases between. CDR1 is SGHDT and CDR2 is YYEEEE in the germline V gene. This CDR3 comprises 16 residues. The CDR3 DNA reads as TGTGCCAGCAGCCCCCTCCCCTCGGGGGACAATTCACCCCTCCACTTT. Protein: CASSPLPSGDNSPLHF.

The chain uses TRBV5-5 and TRBJ2-1; 10 nucleotides line up with TRBD2. Germline CDR1 is SGHKS and CDR2 is YYEKEE (reference sequence). CDR3 length equals 16 residues. V shed 2 bases, J shed 6 bases, and the junction held 8 bases outside the gene matches. CDR3 in DNA: TGTGCCAGCAGCTTCCCCCAAGGGACTAGCGTCAATGAGCAGTTCTTC. This codes for CASSFPQGTSVNEQFF.

The CDR3 sequence is CASSYGLAGNTDTQYF. In DNA form, the CDR3 reads TGTGCCAGCAGTTACGGTTTAGCGGGGAACACAGATACGCAGTATTTT. The chain joins TRBV6-2 or TRBV6-3 to TRBJ2-3; TRBD2 matches 8 bases. Per germline, CDR1 MNHEY and CDR2 SVGEGT. V gave up 2 bases and J gave up 2 bases; unmatched junction bases: 6. This CDR3 has 16 amino acids.

The gene calls are TRBV28 and TRBJ2-7; perhaps D is TRBD1 or TRBD2 (5 bases each). CDR1 MDHEN and CDR2 SYDVKM come from the germline V gene. Deletions cut 5 bases from V and 4 bases from J, with 27 bases between. The CDR3 loop spans 18 amino acids. In DNA form, the CDR3 reads TGTGCCAGCAGTAACACCTCCCCGCCGGGGCCCTTGGGGTACGAGCAGTACTTC. Translating it yields CASSNTSPPGPLGYEQYF.

The DNA for the CDR3 is TGTGCCTGGAGGAGAGAGGGAGACACTGAAGCTTTCTTT. This codes for CAWRREGDTEAFF. This chain uses TRBV30 with TRBJ1-1; no reliable D call. The CDR3 consists of 13 residues. Germline lookup yields CDR1 GTSNPN and CDR2 SVGIG (reference sequence). Trimming removed 3 bases at V and 3 bases at J, with 11 bases between.

The CDR3 region is CASSLQEGGNYGYTF. CDR3 bases: TGCGCCAGCAGCTTACAGGAGGGGGGTAACTATGGCTACACCTTC. The V gene is TRBV5-1, the J gene TRBJ1-2; maybe TRBD1 (6 bases). Germline assignment: CDR1 SGHRS and CDR2 YFSETQ. V lost 2 bases, J lost 1 base, and 12 bases lay in between. This CDR3 comprises 15 residues. The full variable domain, its missing parts supplied by reference TRBV5-1 and TRBJ1-2, is KAGVTQTPRYLIKTRGQQVTLSCSPISGHRSVSWYQQTPGQGLQFLFEYFSETQRNKGNFPGRFSGRQFSNSRSEMNVSTLELGDSALYLCASSLQEGGNYGYTFGSGTRLTVV.

The rearrangement uses TRBV5-1 and TRBJ2-5; 9 nucleotides align to TRBD2. CDR1 and CDR2 (germline): SGHRS, YFSETQ. The CDR3 loop spans 14 amino acids. V was clipped by 4 bases and J by 3 bases; unmatched bases: 4. The CDR3 is CASSDRLAEETQYF. The DNA for the CDR3 is TGCGCCAGCAGCGATCGACTAGCGGAAGAGACCCAGTACTTC.

The V call is TRBV28, the J call TRBJ2-1, with D tentatively TRBD2 (6 bases). V shed 4 bases and J shed 4 bases, with 29 bases lying between them. The CDR3 is 20 residues long. CDR1 and CDR2 from the germline V gene are MDHEN and SYDVKM. CDR3 in DNA: TGTGCCAGCAGTTCAATCATCTCGGCCCTTCCAGCGGGTCATTACAATGAGCAGTTCTTC. It yields the protein CASSSIISALPAGHYNEQFF.

The chain employs TRBV5-1 and TRBJ2-5, with 8 bases identical to TRBD2. Germline lookup yields CDR1 SGHRS and CDR2 YFSETQ. The trim removed 4 bases at V and 4 bases at J, leaving 15 bases unmatched. This CDR3 contains 17 residues. CDR3 sequence: CASSLSREGRVRETQYF. In nucleotides, the CDR3 is TGCGCCAGCAGCCTCTCCCGGGAGGGCAGGGTTAGAGAGACCCAGTACTTC.

The genes are TRBV27 and TRBJ2-7; D remains ambiguous. CDR3 length: 12 residues. V dropped 4 bases and J dropped 0 bases, with 4 bases sitting between them. CDR1 MNHEY and CDR2 SMNVEV come from the germline V gene (reference sequence). The DNA of the CDR3 is TGTGCCAGCAGTTCCCTCTCCTACGAGCAGTACTTC. Amino acid sequence: CASSSLSYEQYF.

Written as DNA, the CDR3 is TGTGCCACCAGTGATGACCGGGTCCAGGACAACATTCAGTACTTC. It yields the protein CATSDDRVQDNIQYF. The chain carries TRBV24-1 and TRBJ2-4; D uncertain. With 3 bases removed from V and 7 bases from J, the gap between germline ends came to 15 bases. The germline gives CDR1 KGHDR, CDR2 SFDVKD. The CDR3 loop spans 15 amino acids.

V usage is TRBV3-1 (or the pseudogene TRBV3-2) and J usage is TRBJ1-2, with D maybe TRBD1 (5 bases). V was cut by 4 bases and J by 8 bases, with 14 bases left in between. Germline V CDR1 and CDR2: LGHDT, YNNKEL (reference sequence). The CDR3 is 13 residues long. The CDR3 nucleotides are TGTGCCAGCAGCCCCCCGGGGGGAGGAGGCTACACCTTC. It is translated as CASSPPGGGGYTF.

The CDR3 region has the DNA TGTGCCAGTAAGGCTGGGGTTGGGAGCTCCTACGAGCAGTACTTC. Its protein product is CASKAGVGSSYEQYF. The gene calls are TRBV19 and TRBJ2-7; maybe TRBD2 (5 bases). Trimming pared 7 bases from V and 0 bases from J, leaving 16 bases between. The CDR3 extends over 15 amino acids. CDR1 LNHDA and CDR2 SQIVND come from the germline V gene (reference sequence).

This sequence joins TRBV15 and TRBJ1-3; possible D gene TRBD1, 6 bases. The CDR3 length is 15 residues. The V gene's germline CDR1 is LNHNV and CDR2 YYDKDF (reference sequence). Trimming cost V 3 bases and J 0 bases, with 9 bases left between them. The CDR3 loop is CATSRDRISGNTIYF. The CDR3, as DNA: TGTGCCACCAGCAGGGACAGAATCTCTGGAAACACCATATATTTT.

V is TRBV4-3 and J is TRBJ1-2; perhaps TRBD1 as D (5 bases). V lost 1 base to trimming and J lost 5 bases, with 11 bases between them. Germline V lookup: CDR1 LGHNA, CDR2 YSLEER. The CDR3 has 14 residues. CDR3 protein: CASSQARVWYGYTF. As DNA, the CDR3 is TGCGCCAGCAGCCAAGCCAGGGTTTGGTATGGCTACACCTTC.